The 5 T cell receptor beta chains below all came from one sample that was sequenced in a study of blood T cell repertoires in COVID-19. Repertoires were generated with immunoSEQ multiplex PCR, while TCRdb's copy carries only in-frame clones and drops some. Among 150,000 to 200,000 clones, approximately 90% were seen once, and the ten largest hold 7% to 7.5%. The sample was peripheral blood. All receptors derive from a woman over 75 in a cohort sampled during active or convalescent COVID-19.

The chain couples TRBV7-7 to TRBJ2-7; tentatively, D is TRBD1 (6 bases). Germline CDR1 SSHAT, CDR2 FNYEAQ (reference sequence). The CDR3 runs to 16 residues. V was shortened by 7 bases and J by 2 bases, with 21 bases between the two germline ends. DNA of the CDR3: TGTGCCAGCACCTACACCCCCGGCAGGGGACCCTACGAGCAGTACGTC. This translates into CASTYTPGRGPYEQYV.

This rearrangement joins TRBV29-1 to TRBJ2-5, with a tentative D call TRBD1 (5 bases). Germline CDR1 SQVTM, CDR2 ANQGSEA. Trimming took 3 bases from V and 1 from J, leaving 9 bases between them. The CDR3 runs to 13 residues. CDR3 in DNA: TGCAGCGTTGACCAAGGGGTCCAAGAGACCCAGTACTTC. It codes for CSVDQGVQETQYF.

This clone was detected a few times. J is TRBJ1-2 and V is TRBV6-4, with no clear D. Trimming shortened V by 8 bases and J by 8 bases, and 15 bases separated the two germline ends. The CDR3 covers 12 residues. Germline CDR1 is MRHNA and CDR2 is SNTAGT. CDR3 in DNA: TGTGCCAGCGCGGATCCAGTAGGAGGCTACACCTTC. It codes for CASADPVGGYTF.

The V call is TRBV11-2, the J call TRBJ1-2, with D possibly TRBD1 on 5 matching bases. The CDR3 is made up of 14 amino acids. Germline V CDR1 and CDR2: SGHAT, FQNNGV. Trimming took 3 bases from V and 5 from J, leaving 13 bases between them. The CDR3 DNA is TGTGCCAGCAGCTTTTCGGGGGGTTTGTATGGCTACACCTTC. This codes for CASSFSGGLYGYTF.

The chain joins TRBV4-1 to TRBJ2-7, with 7 bases identical to TRBD1. From germline, CDR1 is MGHRA and CDR2 YSYEKL. V was pared by 0 bases and J by 4 bases, with 12 bases of the junction left unmatched. This CDR3 is 17 amino acids long. CDR3 coding DNA: TGCGCCAGCAGCCAAGAGGGCCCGGGACAGATCTTATACGAGCAGTACTTC. It specifies CASSQEGPGQILYEQYF.